One sample yielded the 14 T cell receptor beta chains listed below, sequenced in a study of blood T cell repertoires in COVID-19. Only in-frame clones appear in the TCRdb table, and some are missing; sequencing was by immunoSEQ multiplex PCR. The table shows over 35,000 clones, with about 80% occurring only once. The sample taken for sequencing was peripheral blood. These receptors originate from a human donor with acute or convalescent COVID-19. The donor label of this sample is uncertain.

V gene TRBV30 combines with J gene TRBJ1-2; TRBD1 might be the D (5 bases). Germline CDR1 and CDR2: GTSNPN and SVGIG (reference sequence). The CDR3 covers 13 residues. V was shortened by 4 bases and J by 4 bases, with 13 bases between the two germline ends. This chain's CDR3 is CAWTSDSPYGYTF. CDR3 coding DNA: TGTGCCTGGACCTCCGACAGCCCCTATGGCTACACCTTC.

Regarding this clone: One end of the junction does not line up with germline, which may come from a read error. The chain combines TRBV7-7 with TRBJ1-2, with 8 positions matching TRBD1. Per the germline V gene, CDR1 is SSHAT and CDR2 is FNYEAQ (reference sequence). CDR3 length: 14 amino acids. The DNA for the CDR3 is TGTGCTAGCAGCTTAATTGAGGACAGGGTCGGCTACACCTTC. It specifies CASSLIEDRVGYTF.

This sequence joins TRBV21-1 and TRBJ2-2; TRBD2 is taken as the D call from the table, unchecked against the DNA. TRBV21-1 is marked as a pseudogene. There are 15 residues in the CDR3. The CDR3: CASSIRGDWAGELFF. In nucleotides, the CDR3 is TGTGCCAGCAGCATCCGTGGGGACTGGGCCGGGGAGCTGTTTTTT.

The rearrangement links TRBV19 to TRBJ1-2; 7 bases line up with TRBD1. The CDR3 covers 16 residues. The germline CDR1 and CDR2 sequences are LNHDA and SQIVND (reference sequence). V dropped 3 bases and J dropped 7; count of bases not matched to a gene: 14. CDR3 in DNA: TGTGCCAGTAGTATCGGCGGATTCACAGGGGCAGGTGGCTACACCTTC. Its translation: CASSIGGFTGAGGYTF.

This chain connects TRBV9 to TRBJ2-7; D may be TRBD1 (6 bases). This CDR3 region has 14 residues. Germline assignment: CDR1 SGDLS and CDR2 YYNGEE. V was cut by 4 bases and J by 0 bases, with 11 bases left in between. Here the CDR3 reads CASSPRTDSYEQYF. The CDR3 nucleotides read TGTGCCAGCAGCCCCCGGACAGACTCCTACGAGCAGTACTTC.

This clone was seen once. The rearrangement joins TRBV7-2 to TRBJ2-6; tentatively, D is TRBD1 (5 bases). The CDR3 covers 16 residues. Germline CDR1 is SGHTA and CDR2 is FQGNSA. Trimming pared 5 bases from V and 2 bases from J, leaving 13 bases between. The CDR3 DNA follows: TGTGCCAGCAGCAGCCCAGGGATCGCTGGGGCCAACGTCCTGACTTTC. Translating it yields CASSSPGIAGANVLTF.

This clone was detected only once. The J gene is TRBJ1-4, the V gene TRBV7-9, with 11 bases identical to TRBD1. Germline lookup yields CDR1 SEHNR and CDR2 FQNEAQ (reference sequence). The V segment lost 8 bases and the J segment 4 bases; nucleotides outside the gene matches: 3. The CDR3 covers 14 residues. The DNA for the CDR3 is TGTGCCAGCCGCGGGACAGGGGGTAATGAAAAACTGTTTTTT. Its protein product is CASRGTGGNEKLFF.

Written as DNA, the CDR3 is TGTGCCAGCAGCGCCACACCGGGACAGGCTGGCAATGAGCAGTTCTTC. Translation gives CASSATPGQAGNEQFF. The V call is TRBV7-6, the J call TRBJ2-1, with 8 bases identical to TRBD1. J lost 6 bases, V lost 5 bases, and 12 bases had no gene match. Germline V gene data show CDR1 as SGHVS and CDR2 as FNYEAQ. There are 16 residues in the CDR3. Full variable domain (rest looked up from reference TRBV7-6 and TRBJ2-1): GAGVSQSPRYKVTKRGQDVALRCDPISGHVSLYWYRQALGQGPEFLTYFNYEAQQDKSGLPNDRFSAERPEGSISTLTIQRTEQRDSAMYRCASSATPGQAGNEQFFGPGTRLTVL.

This clone came up a few times. This chain connects TRBV9 to TRBJ2-2; 7 bases agree with TRBD1. V gave up 3 bases and J gave up 4 bases; unmatched junction bases: 3. The CDR3 is 14 amino acids. Germline V gene lookup returns CDR1 SGDLS and CDR2 YYNGEE. This chain's CDR3 is CASSADRATGELFF. The DNA for the CDR3 is TGTGCCAGCAGCGCTGACAGGGCCACCGGGGAGCTGTTTTTT.

The chain links TRBV6-6 to TRBJ1-1, with a possible D match to TRBD1 (6 bases). V lost 10 bases and J 5 bases, leaving 14 bases between the germline ends. The CDR3 has 12 amino acids. Germline V CDR1 and CDR2: MNHNY, SVGAGI (reference sequence). The CDR3 loop reads CAIHTGNTEAFF. As DNA, the CDR3 is TGTGCCATCCACACAGGGAATACTGAAGCTTTCTTT.

This clone was picked up a small number of times. This chain uses TRBV7-9 with TRBJ1-4; 8 nucleotides align to TRBD1. This CDR3 comprises 14 residues. The germline V gene encodes CDR1 SEHNR and CDR2 FQNEAQ (reference sequence). V lost 5 bases, J lost 10 bases, and 9 bases stayed unmatched. The CDR3 reads CASSPDRGLGKLFF. CDR3 DNA: TGTGCCAGCAGCCCCGACAGGGGACTTGGAAAACTGTTTTTT.

The chain is built from TRBV28 and TRBJ1-1; D is uncertain. The CDR3 is made up of 12 amino acids. CDR1 is MDHEN and CDR2 is SYDVKM in the germline V gene. The V end was cut by 8 bases, the J end by 2 bases, with 9 bases between. CDR3 amino acids: CASAVVNTEAFF. The DNA of the CDR3 is TGTGCCAGCGCAGTTGTTAACACTGAAGCTTTCTTT.

The rearrangement joins TRBV5-4 to TRBJ2-5, with 9 positions matching TRBD1. The V gene's germline CDR1 is SGHNT and CDR2 YYREEE (reference sequence). V dropped 0 bases and J dropped 5; count of bases not matched to a gene: 11. CDR3 length: 17 amino acids. The CDR3 reads CASSLEFLDRGFETQYF. The CDR3 DNA follows: TGTGCCAGCAGCTTGGAGTTCCTGGACAGGGGTTTCGAGACCCAGTACTTC.

This clone was recorded once. V usage is TRBV4-3 and J usage is TRBJ1-2; 11 bases map to TRBD1. CDR1 is LGHNA and CDR2 is YSLEER in the germline V gene. Losses at the gene ends were 2 bases for V and 4 bases for J; bases not matched to a gene: 3. The CDR3 is 15 residues long. The CDR3 sequence is CASSQSGTGGYGYTF. The CDR3 DNA is TGCGCCAGCAGCCAATCCGGGACAGGGGGCTATGGCTACACCTTC.